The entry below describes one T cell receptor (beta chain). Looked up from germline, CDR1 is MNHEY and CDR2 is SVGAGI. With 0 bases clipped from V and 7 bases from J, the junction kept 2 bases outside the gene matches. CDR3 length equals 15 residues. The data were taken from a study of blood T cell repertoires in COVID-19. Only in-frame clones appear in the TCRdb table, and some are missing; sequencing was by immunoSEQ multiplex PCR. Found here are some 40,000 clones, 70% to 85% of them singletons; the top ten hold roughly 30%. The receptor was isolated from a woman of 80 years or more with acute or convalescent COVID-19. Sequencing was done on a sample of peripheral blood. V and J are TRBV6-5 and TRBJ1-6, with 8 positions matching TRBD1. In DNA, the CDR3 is TGTGCCAGCAGTTACTCGGACAGGGCGAATTCACCCCTCCACTTT. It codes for CASSYSDRANSPLHF.